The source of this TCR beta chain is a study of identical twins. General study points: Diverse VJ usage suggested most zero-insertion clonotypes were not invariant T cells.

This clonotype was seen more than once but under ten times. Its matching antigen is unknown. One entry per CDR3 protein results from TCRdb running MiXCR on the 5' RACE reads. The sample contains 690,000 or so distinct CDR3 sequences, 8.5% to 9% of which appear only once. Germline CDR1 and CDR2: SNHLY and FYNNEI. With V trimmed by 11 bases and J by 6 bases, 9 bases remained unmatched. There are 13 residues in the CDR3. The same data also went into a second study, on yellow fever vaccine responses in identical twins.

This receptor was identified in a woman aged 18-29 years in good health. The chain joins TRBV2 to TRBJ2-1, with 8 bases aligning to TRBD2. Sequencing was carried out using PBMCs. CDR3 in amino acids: CAVSGGGSNEQFF. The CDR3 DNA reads TGTGCCGTCTCCGGGGGGGGTTCCAATGAGCAGTTCTTC.